Listed below are T cell receptor beta chains from one sample, sequenced in a study of T-cell reconstitution after alpha-beta-depleted transplantation in children. From the PCR reads, TCRdb called clonotypes with MiXCR, one entry per CDR3 protein. The sample yields hundreds of thousands of distinct CDR3 sequences, about a sixth seen once. Sequenced here: PBMCs from the stem cell graft donor, sampled from the stem cell graft. The receptor source for this set is a human donor who donated a stem cell graft to a child with acute lymphoblastic leukemia. The CDR3 runs from the conserved cysteine through the conserved F or W. The D gene is left open where the match is weak. Rows may omit the clone size; those that give it use once, few, many or a size class.

d_call j_call v_call clone_size cdr3_aa cdr3_nt
NA TRBJ1-5 TRBV12-3/TRBV12-4 NA CASTAAGQINQPQHF TGTGCCAGCACCGCCGCCGGACAGATCAATCAGCCCCAGCATTTT
NA TRBJ1-1 TRBV7-8 few CASSADGLEAFF TGTGCCAGCAGCGCCGACGGCCTTGAAGCTTTCTTT
NA TRBJ1-2 TRBV12-3/TRBV12-4 few CASSLETAYYGYTF TGTGCCAGCAGTTTAGAAACAGCCTACTATGGCTACACCTTC
NA TRBJ2-7 TRBV6-1 many CASSESTGSYEQYF TGTGCCAGCAGTGAAAGTACAGGGAGCTACGAGCAGTACTTC
NA TRBJ1-1 TRBV29-1 NA CSVGEFWVNTEAFF TGCAGCGTTGGGGAATTCTGGGTGAACACTGAAGCTTTCTTT
TRBD1 TRBJ1-2 TRBV6-5 many CASSYHKTGGYGYTF TGTGCCAGCAGTTACCATAAGACAGGGGGCTATGGCTACACCTTC
NA TRBJ2-1 TRBV21-1 few CASSKALCGERQFF TGTGCCAGCAGCAAAGCGCTTTGTGGGGAGAGGCAGTTCTTC
TRBD1 TRBJ2-5 TRBV11-3 few CASSLNRGAETQYF TGTGCCAGCAGCTTAAACAGGGGTGCAGAGACCCAGTACTTC
NA TRBJ2-3 TRBV9 few CASSVEAGVPDTQYF TGTGCCAGCAGCGTAGAGGCAGGTGTACCAGATACGCAGTATTTT
TRBD2 TRBJ2-3 TRBV7-3 once CASSSGTSGPTGTQYF TGTGCCAGCAGCTCGGGGACTAGCGGGCCAACAGGTACGCAGTATTTT
TRBD1 TRBJ1-2 TRBV20-1 NA CSARTGTGPNYGYTF TGCAGTGCTAGAACCGGGACAGGACCTAACTATGGCTACACCTTC
NA TRBJ2-1 TRBV24-1 few CATGTGRDENEQFF TGTGCCACCGGAACGGGGCGCGACGAGAATGAGCAGTTCTTC
NA TRBJ1-2 TRBV3-1 NA CASSQQVGSYGYTF TGTGCCAGCAGCCAACAGGTGGGGAGCTATGGCTACACCTTC
NA TRBJ2-1 TRBV3-1 NA CATSQDLWEEAYNEQFF TGTGCCACCAGCCAAGATCTCTGGGAGGAGGCCTACAATGAGCAGTTCTTC
NA TRBJ2-7 TRBV30 few CAWSVRARGMGTYEQYF TGTGCCTGGAGTGTCCGCGCCCGTGGAATGGGTACCTACGAGCAGTACTTC
NA TRBJ1-3 TRBV9 NA CASSVAGAPGNTIYF TGTGCCAGCAGCGTAGCTGGGGCTCCTGGAAACACCATATATTTT
NA TRBJ1-1 TRBV29-1 NA CSVEGGRTEAFF TGCAGCGTTGAAGGGGGTCGCACTGAAGCTTTCTTT
TRBD1 TRBJ1-2 TRBV6-5 NA CASSYGTGSYGYTF TGTGCCAGCAGTTACGGGACAGGTTCCTATGGCTACACCTTC
NA TRBJ2-7 TRBV12-3/TRBV12-4 few CASSSGATYEQYF TGTGCCAGCAGTTCCGGGGCCACCTACGAGCAGTACTTC
NA TRBJ1-1 TRBV3-1 NA CAGRDMGAEAFF TGTGCCGGACGGGACATGGGGGCTGAAGCTTTCTTT
NA TRBJ1-6 TRBV9 few CASSALADNSPLHF TGTGCCAGCAGCGCCCTGGCAGACAATTCACCCCTCCACTTT
NA TRBJ1-3 TRBV6-2/TRBV6-3 NA CASTRHWSSGNTIYF TGTGCCAGCACCAGACACTGGAGCTCTGGAAACACCATATATTTT
NA TRBJ2-1 TRBV14 NA CASSQDLVGWHEQFF TGTGCCAGCAGCCAAGATCTGGTGGGCTGGCATGAGCAGTTCTTC
NA TRBJ2-7 TRBV10-3 many CAISDRGYEQYF TGTGCCATCAGTGATAGAGGGTACGAGCAGTACTTC
TRBD2 TRBJ2-5 TRBV20-1 few CSAGPASGGQETQYF TGCAGTGCTGGCCCCGCTAGCGGTGGTCAAGAGACCCAGTACTTC
TRBD2 TRBJ2-1 TRBV10-2 NA CASSESTRMAGGPAPHHNEQFF TGCGCCAGCAGTGAGTCGACTCGGATGGCGGGAGGGCCGGCCCCCCATCACAATGAGCAGTTCTTC
TRBD1 TRBJ1-4 TRBV30 few CAWSVKTGFDEKLFF TGTGCCTGGAGTGTGAAGACAGGGTTTGATGAAAAACTGTTTTTT
NA TRBJ2-7 TRBV14 NA CASSQDTNNPYEQYF TGTGCCAGCAGCCAAGATACCAACAACCCCTACGAGCAGTACTTC
NA TRBJ2-1 TRBV27 NA CASSPSWGTGPYNEQFF TGTGCCAGCAGTCCCAGCTGGGGCACGGGCCCCTACAATGAGCAGTTCTTC
NA TRBJ2-7 TRBV5-1 few CASSLDRAYSEQYF TGCGCCAGCAGCTTGGACAGGGCCTACTCCGAGCAGTACTTC
TRBD2 TRBJ2-1 TRBV20-1 NA CSAPRLAGEAINNEQFF TGCAGTGCTCCTCGACTAGCGGGAGAAGCAATCAACAATGAGCAGTTCTTC
NA TRBJ2-2 TRBV6-4 NA CASSDSSDTGELFF TGTGCCAGCAGTGACTCTAGCGACACCGGGGAGCTGTTTTTT
NA TRBJ2-1 TRBV5-1 many CASSPGQTYNEQFF TGCGCCAGCAGCCCGGGACAAACCTACAATGAGCAGTTCTTC
TRBD2 TRBJ2-1 TRBV25-1 NA CASSEEGGFSYNEQFF TGTGCCAGCAGTGAAGAGGGAGGGTTCTCCTACAATGAGCAGTTCTTC
NA TRBJ1-1 TRBV20-1 NA CSARDQGRLNTEAFF TGCAGTGCTAGAGATCAAGGACGCTTGAACACTGAAGCTTTCTTT
TRBD2 TRBJ2-7 TRBV5-1 NA CASSYPVPSGDRRLYEQYF TGCGCCAGCAGCTACCCGGTTCCTAGCGGGGATCGCAGACTCTACGAGCAGTACTTC
NA TRBJ1-1 TRBV12-3/TRBV12-4 many CASSLHVNTEAFF TGTGCCAGCAGTTTGCACGTAAACACTGAAGCTTTCTTT
TRBD1 TRBJ1-2 TRBV29-1 NA CSVIGIGTGLYGYTF TGCAGCGTTATCGGCATTGGGACAGGGCTCTATGGCTACACCTTC
TRBD2 TRBJ2-1 TRBV29-1 NA CSVARTSGTYNEQFF TGCAGCGTTGCACGGACTAGCGGCACCTACAATGAGCAGTTCTTC
NA TRBJ2-1 TRBV9 few CASSPGPEQFF TGTGCCAGCAGCCCGGGACCTGAGCAGTTCTTC
TRBD2 TRBJ2-3 TRBV11-1 NA CASSLGLAGEDFTDTQYF TGTGCCAGCAGCTTGGGACTAGCGGGAGAAGATTTTACAGATACGCAGTATTTT
TRBD2 TRBJ2-7 TRBV4-1 few CASSQGEGEEKQYF TGCGCCAGCAGCCAGGGGGAGGGAGAGGAGAAGCAGTACTTC
NA TRBJ2-1 TRBV19 few CASSILPKAYNEQFF TGTGCCAGTAGTATATTACCGAAAGCCTACAATGAGCAGTTCTTC